Listed below are T cell receptor beta chains from one sample, sequenced in a study of T cell responses to AZD1222 COVID-19 vaccine. The protocol was immunoSEQ multiplex PCR, while the TCRdb copy is restricted to in-frame clones and leaves out a portion. Among around 160,000 clones listed, about 93% were seen once. The starting material was peripheral blood, obtained on day 0 of AZD1222 vaccination. The receptor source for this set is an adult in good health. Both conserved end residues are part of each CDR3. The order of the fields is V gene, J gene, D gene, clone size, CDR3 DNA, CDR3 protein. A D gene is named only where the DNA matches it firmly. Clone size is shown for a subset of rows, as once, few, many or a class of expanded clone.

>TRBV18|TRBJ1-1|.|.
TGTGCCAGCTCACTGACCCTGGGAATGAACACTGAAGCTTTCTTT
CASSLTLGMNTEAFF
>TRBV6-6|TRBJ1-1|.|once
TGTGCCAGCAGGCGACCAGAATTCTACACTGAAGCTTTCTTT
CASRRPEFYTEAFF
>TRBV14|TRBJ2-7|.|.
TGTGCCAGCAGCCAAGACCTACTGAGCGAGCAGTACTTC
CASSQDLLSEQYF
>TRBV7-2|TRBJ1-2|.|.
TGTGCCAGCAGCTTGTCCCTAGGGGGACCTACAGCTAACTATGGCTACACCTTC
CASSLSLGGPTANYGYTF
>TRBV6-5|TRBJ1-4|.|.
TGTGCCAGCAGTTACTCGCTCTCAACTAATGAAAAACTGTTTTTT
CASSYSLSTNEKLFF
>TRBV27|TRBJ1-2|.|.
TGTGCCAGCAGTTTATCCCCTAACTATGGCTACACCTTC
CASSLSPNYGYTF
>TRBV12-3/TRBV12-4|TRBJ2-7|.|.
TGTGCCAGCAGTTCCCCCCCCTACGAGCAGTACTTC
CASSSPPYEQYF
>TRBV12-5|TRBJ1-4|TRBD1|.
TGTGCTAGTGGGTCCGACAGGGGGCGAGAAAAACTGTTTTTT
CASGSDRGREKLFF
>TRBV19|TRBJ1-5|TRBD1|.
TGTGCCACCGCCGGGACAGGGGGTCAGCCCCAGCATTTT
CATAGTGGQPQHF
>TRBV6-5|TRBJ2-1|.|once
TGTGCGACCTGCAGGGTAGTGTACAATGAGCAGTTCTTC
CATCRVVYNEQFF
>TRBV11-2|TRBJ1-2|.|.
TGTGCCAGCAGCTACCGCCCCGTGGCAGACTATGGCTACACCTTC
CASSYRPVADYGYTF
>TRBV12-3/TRBV12-4|TRBJ2-1|.|once
TGTGCCAGCAAAGGTAGCGTCGCTAGCGAGCAGTTCTTC
CASKGSVASEQFF
>TRBV5-5|TRBJ2-2|.|.
TGTGCCAGCAGCTTGGACAACACCGGGGAGCTGTTTTTT
CASSLDNTGELFF
>TRBV11-2|TRBJ1-1|.|.
TGTGCCAGCAGCCTCGCACCGTGGGGCACTGAAGCTTTCTTT
CASSLAPWGTEAFF
>TRBV5-1|TRBJ2-2|TRBD2|.
TGCGCCAGCAGCTTGGCCCGACTAGCGGGAGGGCCGCAACCCGGGGAGCTGTTTTTT
CASSLARLAGGPQPGELFF
>TRBV6-5|TRBJ1-2|.|.
TGTGCCAGCAGTTACTCGGGCACCAGCAGCTATGGCTACACCTTC
CASSYSGTSSYGYTF
>TRBV12-5|TRBJ1-2|.|.
TGTGCTAGTGCCCGAGGTCCGGGGAGTCGCGGCTACACCTTC
CASARGPGSRGYTF
>TRBV6-5|TRBJ2-1|.|.
TGTGCCAGCAGTCAGATTAGCTCCTACAATGAGCAGTTCTTC
CASSQISSYNEQFF
>TRBV28|TRBJ2-5|TRBD2|.
TGTGCCAGCAGGAGTGCAGCGGGAGCCCGGGAGACCCAGTACTTC
CASRSAAGARETQYF
>TRBV7-2|TRBJ1-2|TRBD1|.
TGTGCCAGCAGCTCGACAGGGCCAGGCGGCTACACCTTC
CASSSTGPGGYTF
>TRBV6-4|TRBJ2-5|.|.
TGTGCCAGCGCCCTGGGTGAACAAGAGACCCAGTACTTC
CASALGEQETQYF
>TRBV28|TRBJ2-1|TRBD2|.
TGTGCCAGCAGCTTAGCGGGAGGAATAAATGAGCAGTTCTTC
CASSLAGGINEQFF
>TRBV12-3/TRBV12-4|TRBJ2-7|.|.
TGTGCCAGCAGTTTCTATTCTTACGAGCAGTACTTC
CASSFYSYEQYF
>TRBV6-5|TRBJ1-5|.|.
TGTGCCAGCAGCCTGAGTCTTTCCGAGGGGCCCCAGCATTTT
CASSLSLSEGPQHF
>TRBV7-9|TRBJ1-1|.|.
TGTGCCAGCAGCTTACTCACTTGGAACACTGAAGCTTTCTTT
CASSLLTWNTEAFF
>TRBV29-1|TRBJ2-1|.|.
TGCAGCTCCTGGGGGCCGAGCAATGAGCAGTTCTTC
CSSWGPSNEQFF
>TRBV9|TRBJ1-1|.|.
TGTGCCAGCAGCGAGGGGGGGAATAACTTGAACACTGAAGCTTTCTTT
CASSEGGNNLNTEAFF
>TRBV7-9|TRBJ1-2|TRBD1|.
TGTGCCAGCAGACCAGCCCTGACAGGGGGCTATGGCTACACCTTC
CASRPALTGGYGYTF
>TRBV14|TRBJ2-1|TRBD2|.
TGTGCCAGCAGCCTCCTAATAGCGGGACTGACCTTTGATGAGCAGTTCTTC
CASSLLIAGLTFDEQFF
>TRBV7-3|TRBJ2-7|.|.
TGTGCCAGCAGCCCGAACACAGCCGGCGAGCAGTACTTC
CASSPNTAGEQYF
>TRBV3-1/TRBV3-2|TRBJ1-1|.|once
TGTGCCAGCAGCCAAGATTTCTTAGCAGGGACTGAAGCTTTCTTT
CASSQDFLAGTEAFF
>TRBV5-1|TRBJ2-3|.|.
TGCGCCAGCAGCTTGGGGAGGACAGATACGCAGTATTTT
CASSLGRTDTQYF
>TRBV4-1|TRBJ1-5|.|.
TGCGCCAGCAGCCAAACGGGACAAAGGTATCAGCCCCAGCATTTT
CASSQTGQRYQPQHF
>TRBV12-5|TRBJ2-3|TRBD2|.
TGTGCTAGCCACCCAACTAGCGGGAATACGCAGTATTTT
CASHPTSGNTQYF
>TRBV19|TRBJ1-2|.|.
TGTGCCAGTACCTTCCGGGATAGGGAGTATGACTATGGCTACACCTTC
CASTFRDREYDYGYTF
>TRBV7-3|TRBJ1-3|.|.
TGTGCCAGCAGCTCCGGCACAGCTGGAAACACCATATATTTT
CASSSGTAGNTIYF
>TRBV6-5|TRBJ2-7|.|.
TGTGCCAGCAGCCCACGGTCCCACAGCGTTCACGAGCAGTACTTC
CASSPRSHSVHEQYF
>TRBV29-1|TRBJ1-2|.|.
TGCAGCGTTGAAGAGCCCCTACAGGGAGGCTACACCTTC
CSVEEPLQGGYTF
>TRBV6-4|TRBJ2-3|TRBD2|.
TGTGCCAGCAGTGTCGCGGGAGGGGGCACAGATACGCAGTATTTT
CASSVAGGGTDTQYF
>TRBV18|TRBJ2-3|TRBD2|.
TGTGCCAGCTCACCAGGAAGACTAGCGGAACACACAGATACGCAGTATTTT
CASSPGRLAEHTDTQYF
>TRBV14|TRBJ1-1|.|.
TGTGCCAGCAGCCAAGATTGGGTGGACACTGAAGCTTTCTTT
CASSQDWVDTEAFF
>TRBV28|TRBJ1-1|.|.
TGTGCCAGCAGTTCCGCCGGGAGAGGGGCTGGCACTGAAGCTTTCTTT
CASSSAGRGAGTEAFF
>TRBV25-1|TRBJ1-2|TRBD1|few
TGTGCCAGCACGGAACGGACAGGGGGCTACACCTTC
CASTERTGGYTF
>TRBV2|TRBJ2-7|.|.
TGTGCCAGCAGTCCTGTTGGGGGTCCCGAGCAGTACTTC
CASSPVGGPEQYF
>TRBV5-1|TRBJ1-1|.|.
TGCGCCAGCAGCTTGCGATCCGGGACACTTAACACTGAAGCTTTCTTT
CASSLRSGTLNTEAFF
>TRBV29-1|TRBJ1-4|.|.
TGCAGTGGCGGACTTGGGGAAAAACTGTTTTTT
CSGGLGEKLFF
>TRBV29-1|TRBJ1-1|.|.
TGCAGCGTTGGCGAGACTGAAGCTTTCTTT
CSVGETEAFF
>TRBV30|TRBJ2-3|TRBD2|.
TGTGCCTGGACTAGCGGGAGTGATACGCAGTATTTT
CAWTSGSDTQYF
>TRBV3-1/TRBV3-2|TRBJ1-5|.|.
TGTGCCAGCAGCCAAGTGCGTAATCAGCCCCAGCATTTT
CASSQVRNQPQHF
>TRBV6-1|TRBJ1-4|.|.
TGTGCCAGCAGTGATGGCCCGGATGAAAAACTGTTTTTT
CASSDGPDEKLFF
>TRBV6-1|TRBJ1-5|.|.
TGTGCCAGCAGTGAAGCAGGGGGGAGCAATCAGCCCCAGCATTTT
CASSEAGGSNQPQHF
>TRBV7-3|TRBJ2-2|.|.
TGTGCCAGCAGCCCCGCCGGAGCGGTCGGGGAGCTGTTTTTT
CASSPAGAVGELFF
>TRBV7-9|TRBJ2-3|TRBD1|once
TGTGCCAGCAGCTCGCAGCAGGGGGGCACAGATACGCAGTATTTT
CASSSQQGGTDTQYF
>TRBV29-1|TRBJ2-2|.|.
TGCAGCGGAGGACAGACAACGAACACCGGGGAGCTGTTTTTT
CSGGQTTNTGELFF